Included here is one TCR beta chain sequence, with context. Its specificity is not known. The data derive from a study of OX40 agonist ivuxolimab in advanced cancers. Study details: Averaging about 60 years in age, with a range of about 23 to 80, the cohort was approximately 87% male. Prior anti-PD-1, anti-PD-L1 or anti-CTLA-4 therapy was allowed; around 40% had some. Regarding the study as a whole: In the 0.1 to 3.0 mg/kg range, CD4+ and CD8+ blood T cells had expanded clonally by week 6. On average, CD8+ T cells had more expanded clones than CD4+.

The method was immunoSEQ multiplex PCR; TCRdb's version includes in-frame clones alone and lacks a portion of them. The sample records tens of thousands of clones, around 84% being singletons. This TCR was recovered from an adult with an advanced solid tumor such as melanoma, head and neck, liver or kidney cancer. Sequenced here: CD4+ or CD8+ T cells sorted from blood, sampled in a trial of the OX40 agonist ivuxolimab.

CDR3 region: CASSTSGQHPRETQYF. CDR3 bases: TGTGCCAGCAGTACCTCGGGACAGCACCCTCGGGAGACCCAGTACTTC. The J gene is TRBJ2-5, the V gene TRBV2; 7 bases are shared with TRBD1. This CDR3 contains 16 residues. The V gene's germline CDR1 is SNHLY and CDR2 FYNNEI. The ends lost 5 bases at V and 5 bases at J; junction bases unmatched: 14.